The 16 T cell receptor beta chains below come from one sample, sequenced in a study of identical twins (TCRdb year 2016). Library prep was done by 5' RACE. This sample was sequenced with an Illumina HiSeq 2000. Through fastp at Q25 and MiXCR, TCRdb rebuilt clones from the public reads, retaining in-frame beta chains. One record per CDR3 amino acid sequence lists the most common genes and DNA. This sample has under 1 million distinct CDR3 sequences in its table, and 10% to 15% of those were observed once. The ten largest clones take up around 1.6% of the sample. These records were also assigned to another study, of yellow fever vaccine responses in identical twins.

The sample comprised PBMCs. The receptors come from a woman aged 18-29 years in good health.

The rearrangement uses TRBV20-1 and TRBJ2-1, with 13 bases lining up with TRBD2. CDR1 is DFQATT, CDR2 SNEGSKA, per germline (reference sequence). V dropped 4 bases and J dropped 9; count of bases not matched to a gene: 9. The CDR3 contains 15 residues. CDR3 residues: CSANPGTSGMGEQFF. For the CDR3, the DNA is TGCAGTGCTAACCCCGGGACTAGCGGGATGGGTGAGCAGTTCTTC.

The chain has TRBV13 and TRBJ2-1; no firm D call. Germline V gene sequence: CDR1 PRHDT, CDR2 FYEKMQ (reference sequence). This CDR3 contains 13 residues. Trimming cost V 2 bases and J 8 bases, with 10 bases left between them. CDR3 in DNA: TGTGCCAGCAGCTTAACCTCTAGGGATGAGCAGTTCTTC. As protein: CASSLTSRDEQFF.

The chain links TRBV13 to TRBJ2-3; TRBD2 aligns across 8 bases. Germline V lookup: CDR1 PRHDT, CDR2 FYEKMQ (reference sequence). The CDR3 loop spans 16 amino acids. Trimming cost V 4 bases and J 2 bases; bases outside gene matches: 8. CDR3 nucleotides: TGTGCCAGCAGCTCACCGGGACTAGGCAACACAGATACGCAGTATTTT. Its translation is CASSSPGLGNTDTQYF. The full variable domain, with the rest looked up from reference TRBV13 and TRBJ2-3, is AAGVIQSPRHLIKEKRETATLKCYPIPRHDTVYWYQQGPGQDPQFLISFYEKMQSDKGSIPDRFSAQQFSDYHSELNMSSLELGDSALYFCASSSPGLGNTDTQYFGPGTRLTVL.

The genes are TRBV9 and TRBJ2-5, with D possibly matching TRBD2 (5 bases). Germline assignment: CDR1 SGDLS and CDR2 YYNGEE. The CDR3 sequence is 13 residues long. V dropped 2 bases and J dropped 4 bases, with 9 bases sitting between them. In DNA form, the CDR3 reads TGTGCCAGCAGCGTTAGCGACGGAGAGACCCAGTACTTC. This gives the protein CASSVSDGETQYF.

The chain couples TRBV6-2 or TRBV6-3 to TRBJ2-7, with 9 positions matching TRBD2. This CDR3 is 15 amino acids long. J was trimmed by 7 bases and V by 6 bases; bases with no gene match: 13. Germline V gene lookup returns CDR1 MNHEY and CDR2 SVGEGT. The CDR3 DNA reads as TGTGCCAGCAGCCGGAGCGGGGGGACGGTACGTGAGCAGTACGTC. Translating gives CASSRSGGTVREQYV.

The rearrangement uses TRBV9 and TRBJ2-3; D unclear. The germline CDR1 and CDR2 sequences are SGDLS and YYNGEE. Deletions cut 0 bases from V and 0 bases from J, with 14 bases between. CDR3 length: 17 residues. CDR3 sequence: CASSVEPIGGSTDTQYF. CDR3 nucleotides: TGTGCCAGCAGCGTAGAGCCCATAGGTGGGAGCACAGATACGCAGTATTTT.

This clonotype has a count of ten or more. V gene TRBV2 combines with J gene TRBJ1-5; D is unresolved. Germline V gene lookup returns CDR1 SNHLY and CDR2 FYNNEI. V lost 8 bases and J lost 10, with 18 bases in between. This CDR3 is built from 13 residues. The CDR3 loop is CASHWENTTPQHF. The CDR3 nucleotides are TGTGCCAGCCATTGGGAAAACACGACACCCCAGCATTTT.

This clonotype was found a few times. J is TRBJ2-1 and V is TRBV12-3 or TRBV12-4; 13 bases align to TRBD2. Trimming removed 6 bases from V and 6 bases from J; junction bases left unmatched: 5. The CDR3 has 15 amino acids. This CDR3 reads CASRSTSGRSNEQFF. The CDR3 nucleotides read TGTGCCAGCAGGTCGACTAGCGGGAGGTCCAATGAGCAGTTCTTC.

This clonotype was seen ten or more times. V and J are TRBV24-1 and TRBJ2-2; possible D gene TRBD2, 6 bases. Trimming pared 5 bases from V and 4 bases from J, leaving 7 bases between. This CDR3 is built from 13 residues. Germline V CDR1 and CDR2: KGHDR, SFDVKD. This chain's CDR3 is CATSAGVTGELFF. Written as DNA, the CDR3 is TGTGCCACCAGTGCGGGGGTCACCGGGGAGCTGTTTTTT.

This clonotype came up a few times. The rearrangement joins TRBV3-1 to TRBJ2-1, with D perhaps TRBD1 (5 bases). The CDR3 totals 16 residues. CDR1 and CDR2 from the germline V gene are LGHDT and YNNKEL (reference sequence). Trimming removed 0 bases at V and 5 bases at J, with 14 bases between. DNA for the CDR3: TGTGCCAGCAGCCAAGAAGGCAGGGTGGCTGACAATGAGCAGTTCTTC. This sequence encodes CASSQEGRVADNEQFF.

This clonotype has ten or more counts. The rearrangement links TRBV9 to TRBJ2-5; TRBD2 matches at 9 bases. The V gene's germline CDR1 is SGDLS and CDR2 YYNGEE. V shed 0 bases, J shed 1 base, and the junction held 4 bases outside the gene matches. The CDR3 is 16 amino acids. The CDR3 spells CASSVVLAGTQETQYF. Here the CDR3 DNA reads TGTGCCAGCAGCGTAGTCCTAGCGGGGACCCAAGAGACCCAGTACTTC.

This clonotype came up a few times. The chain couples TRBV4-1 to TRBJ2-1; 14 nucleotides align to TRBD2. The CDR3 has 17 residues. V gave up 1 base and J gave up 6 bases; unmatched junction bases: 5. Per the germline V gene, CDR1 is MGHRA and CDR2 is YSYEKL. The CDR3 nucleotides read TGCGCCAGCAGCCAAGTCGGGACTAGCGGGAGAATCAATGAGCAGTTCTTC. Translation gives CASSQVGTSGRINEQFF.

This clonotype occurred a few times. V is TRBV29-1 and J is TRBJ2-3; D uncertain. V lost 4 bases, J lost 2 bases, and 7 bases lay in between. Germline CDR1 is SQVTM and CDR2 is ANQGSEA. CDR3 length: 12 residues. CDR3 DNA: TGCAGCGTTGGGCACAACACAGATACGCAGTATTTT. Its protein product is CSVGHNTDTQYF.

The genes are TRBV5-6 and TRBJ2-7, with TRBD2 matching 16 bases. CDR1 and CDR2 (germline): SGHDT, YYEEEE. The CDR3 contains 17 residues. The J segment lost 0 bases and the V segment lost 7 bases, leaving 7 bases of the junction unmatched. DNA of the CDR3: TGTGCCAGCGGATTGGGACTAGCGGGGGGGAGCTCCTACGAGCAGTACTTC. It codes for CASGLGLAGGSSYEQYF. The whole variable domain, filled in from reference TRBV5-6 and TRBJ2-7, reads DAGVTQSPTHLIKTRGQQVTLRCSPKSGHDTVSWYQQALGQGPQFIFQYYEEEERQRGNFPDRFSGHQFPNYSSELNVNALLLGDSALYLCASGLGLAGGSSYEQYFGPGTRLTVT.

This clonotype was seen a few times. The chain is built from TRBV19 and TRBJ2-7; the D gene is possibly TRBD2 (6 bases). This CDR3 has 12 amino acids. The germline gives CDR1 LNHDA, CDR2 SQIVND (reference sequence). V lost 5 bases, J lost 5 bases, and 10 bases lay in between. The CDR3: CASSPGGDEQYF. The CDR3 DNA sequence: TGTGCCAGTAGTCCCGGGGGAGACGAGCAGTACTTC.

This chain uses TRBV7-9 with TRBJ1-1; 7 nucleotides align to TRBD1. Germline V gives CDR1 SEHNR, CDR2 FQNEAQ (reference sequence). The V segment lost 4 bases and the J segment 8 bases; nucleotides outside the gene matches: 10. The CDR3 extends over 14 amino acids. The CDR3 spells CASSSRQGLTEAFF. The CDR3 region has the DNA TGTGCCAGCAGCTCTAGACAGGGCCTTACCGAAGCTTTCTTT.